A selection of T cell receptor beta chains follows, all from one sample in a study of shared clonotypes between healthy human individuals. The repertoire was sequenced with immunoSEQ multiplex PCR; TCRdb's copy has only in-frame clones and lacks some. This sample has around 650,000 clones, with approximately 96% found just once. The sequencing input was naive CD8+ T cells sorted from blood. Source of these receptors: a woman between 25 and 40 years old in good health. CDR3s include the opening cysteine and the closing phenylalanine or tryptophan. D genes are given only for firm matches. Only some rows state a clone size, as once, few, many or a class for expanded clones.

TRBJ2-7 | once | TRBV7-9 | TRBD2 | TGTGCCAGCAGCCCCCGGACTAGCGTAGTCTACGAGCAGTACTTC | CASSPRTSVVYEQYF
TRBJ1-1 | once | TRBV27 | TRBD1 | TGTGCCAGCAGGGAGGGACAGGGGAGAACTGAAGCTTTCTTT | CASREGQGRTEAFF
TRBJ2-1 | once | TRBV19 | TRBD2 | TGTGCCAGTAGTACCCGGACTAGCGGGCGATCCCCCTACAATGAGCAGTTCTTC | CASSTRTSGRSPYNEQFF
TRBJ1-1 | - | TRBV11-2 | - | TGTGCCAGCAGCCTCGGGACACTAGAAGCTTTCTTT | CASSLGTLEAFF
TRBJ1-2 | - | TRBV27 | - | TGTGCCAGCAGTTCATCGGGGCCATATGGCTACACCTTC | CASSSSGPYGYTF
TRBJ2-3 | - | TRBV7-8 | TRBD2 | TGTGCCAGCAGCTCTCCTTTAGCGGGAATGAGTACAGATACGCAGTATTTT | CASSSPLAGMSTDTQYF
TRBJ2-7 | - | TRBV28 | TRBD1 | TGTGCCAGCAAATTGGGACAGCCGGGCTACGAGCAGTACTTC | CASKLGQPGYEQYF
TRBJ2-1 | - | TRBV29-1 | TRBD1 | TGCAGCGTGCACAGGGGCAACTCCTACAATGAGCAGTTCTTC | CSVHRGNSYNEQFF
TRBJ2-7 | - | TRBV5-1 | TRBD2 | TGCGCCAGCAGCTTGACTAGCGGGAGTCGGTACGAGCAGTACTTC | CASSLTSGSRYEQYF
TRBJ1-2 | - | TRBV28 | TRBD1 | TGTGCCAGCAGTGCGCGGGACAGGGGAAACTATGGCTACACCTTC | CASSARDRGNYGYTF
TRBJ2-1 | - | TRBV4-1 | - | TGCGCCAGCAGCCAAGATCCGTCAGACAATGAGCAGTTCTTC | CASSQDPSDNEQFF
TRBJ2-3 | - | TRBV11-2 | - | TGTGCCAGCAGCTTAGATGGCGCCACAGATACGCAGTATTTT | CASSLDGATDTQYF
TRBJ2-7 | - | TRBV5-1 | TRBD1 | TGCGCCAGCAGCTTGACAGGGGGCTACGAGCAGTACTTC | CASSLTGGYEQYF
TRBJ2-1 | - | TRBV18 | TRBD1 | TGTGCCAGCTCACCAGAGGACAGGGTCTTTGTGAGCTCCTACAATGAGCAGTTCTTC | CASSPEDRVFVSSYNEQFF
TRBJ1-5 | - | TRBV19 | TRBD1 | TGTGCCAGTAGTATAACAGGGGCCTCAAATCAGCCCCAGCATTTT | CASSITGASNQPQHF
TRBJ2-7 | - | TRBV7-6 | TRBD1 | TGTGCCAGCAGTCCTCAGGACAGGGGCTACGAGCAGTACTTC | CASSPQDRGYEQYF
TRBJ1-5 | - | TRBV15 | - | TGTGCCACCAGCATCGAGGTTGTACAGCCCCAGCATTTT | CATSIEVVQPQHF
TRBJ2-7 | once | TRBV27 | TRBD2 | TGTGCCAGCAGTCCCTCTAGCGGGGTTAGAGCCTACGAGCAGTACTTC | CASSPSSGVRAYEQYF
TRBJ1-1 | - | TRBV25-1 | - | TGTGCCAGCAGTCACCGGGACCGATCGAACACTGAAGCTTTCTTT | CASSHRDRSNTEAFF
TRBJ1-2 | - | TRBV7-9 | TRBD1 | TGTGCCAGCAGCTGGTCAGGGGGCAGGAACTATGGCTACACCTTC | CASSWSGGRNYGYTF
TRBJ2-7 | - | TRBV10-3 | TRBD2 | TGTGCCATCAGTGAAGGGATTAGCGGGTACTACGAGCAGTACTTC | CAISEGISGYYEQYF
TRBJ1-2 | - | TRBV28 | - | TGTGCCAGCCAAGGGGAGGATGGCTACACCTTC | CASQGEDGYTF
TRBJ1-1 | - | TRBV25-1 | TRBD1 | TGTGCCAGCAGTCCCCGGACAGGGAAAGTGACTGAAGCTTTCTTT | CASSPRTGKVTEAFF
TRBJ2-1 | - | TRBV19 | - | TGTGCCAGTAGTATAGGAGGCAACAATGAGCAGTTCTTC | CASSIGGNNEQFF
TRBJ1-1 | - | TRBV5-4 | - | TGTGCCAGCAGCTTGGGTAGAAAAATGAACACTGAAGCTTTCTTT | CASSLGRKMNTEAFF
TRBJ1-1 | few | TRBV19 | TRBD1 | TGTGCCAGTAGTTCCGACAGGGATAACACTGAAGCTTTCTTT | CASSSDRDNTEAFF
TRBJ1-1 | - | TRBV5-4 | TRBD1 | TGTGCCAGCAGCGTAGGGGGCTACACTGAAGCTTTCTTT | CASSVGGYTEAFF
TRBJ1-1 | - | TRBV4-1 | - | TGCGCCAGCAGTATAGACAGGTGGAACACTGAAGCTTTCTTT | CASSIDRWNTEAFF
TRBJ2-1 | once | TRBV11-2 | - | TGTGCCAGCAGCTCCCCTAGCAGACACAATGAGCAGTTCTTC | CASSSPSRHNEQFF
TRBJ2-5 | - | TRBV27 | TRBD1 | TGTGCCAGCAGTCAGGGACAGGGGAATTTCGAGACCCAGTACTTC | CASSQGQGNFETQYF
TRBJ1-5 | - | TRBV7-8 | - | TGTGCCAGCAGCTTAGCGGGTCGGTTCCTTCCTCAGCCCCAGCATTTT | CASSLAGRFLPQPQHF
TRBJ1-5 | - | TRBV28 | - | TGTGCCAGCAGTTTATTTATCGGTAGCAATCAGCCCCAGCATTTT | CASSLFIGSNQPQHF
TRBJ2-5 | - | TRBV19 | TRBD2 | TGTGCCAGTAGTATAGTAGCGGGAGTGAAAGAGACCCAGTACTTC | CASSIVAGVKETQYF
TRBJ1-2 | - | TRBV19 | - | TGTGCCAGTGTGGCGACAGACCCTTATGGCTACACCTTC | CASVATDPYGYTF
TRBJ2-5 | - | TRBV9 | TRBD2 | TGTGCCAGCAGCGTAGACTGGCGGGAGGGTAGGGAGCAGTACTTC | CASSVDWREGREQYF